This is a list of T cell receptor beta chains from one sample in a study of blood T cell repertoires in COVID-19. Assay: immunoSEQ multiplex PCR; the TCRdb copy retains only in-frame clones and omits some. Of some 170,000 clones in the sample, more than 90% were seen once. What was sequenced was peripheral blood. These receptors were taken from a man aged 60-69 years with active or convalescent COVID-19. CDR3s include the opening cysteine and the closing phenylalanine or tryptophan. Size tells how often a clone was seen (once, few, many) or the class of an expanded clone, and some rows leave it out.

-,TRBV7-2,TRBJ2-2,CASTPRQGAGELFF
-,TRBV10-3,TRBJ1-1,CAISERGLANTEAFF
-,TRBV2,TRBJ2-2,CASSINRANTGELFF
-,TRBV3-1/TRBV3-2,TRBJ1-5,CASSQVGGLNQPQHF
once,TRBV27,TRBJ1-2,CASRETARYYGYTF
-,TRBV4-1,TRBJ1-2,CASSQDFLDRSGYTF
-,TRBV2,TRBJ2-3,CASTKPDTERYTQYF
few,TRBV18,TRBJ2-7,CASSQDREGEQYF
-,TRBV6-5,TRBJ1-5,CASISGQGGSQPQHF
few,TRBV14,TRBJ1-1,CASSLRQESKAFF
few,TRBV19,TRBJ1-2,CASSIGGGRSYGYTF
-,TRBV6-1,TRBJ1-5,CASSEAGGNHQPQHF
-,TRBV18,TRBJ2-7,CASSISGAYEQYF
-,TRBV14,TRBJ2-3,CASSISGSTDTQYF
-,TRBV4-2,TRBJ1-5,CASSKGSGDNQPQHF
once,TRBV30,TRBJ2-7,CAWSLDSGRYEQYF